These T cell receptor beta chains were read from a single sample in a study of blood T cell repertoires in COVID-19. The method was immunoSEQ multiplex PCR; TCRdb's version includes in-frame clones alone and lacks a portion of them. This table holds about 51,000 clones, about 82% found once. The sample comprised peripheral blood. These receptors were collected from a man older than 75 with active COVID-19. Both conserved end residues are part of each CDR3.

J gene	V gene	CDR3 protein
TRBJ1-2	TRBV19	CASRQQGTGSNYGYTF
TRBJ2-1	TRBV15	CATSRRSGRASDEQFF
TRBJ1-6	TRBV7-6	CASSLGRSYNSPLHF
TRBJ2-7	TRBV20-1	CSASPGLSILYEQYF
TRBJ2-3	TRBV19	CASSIYEGSTDTQYF
TRBJ2-7	TRBV6-2/TRBV6-3	CASSYAYEQYF
TRBJ2-4	TRBV2	CASSLGGHKNIQYF
TRBJ2-3	TRBV7-2	CASSFRQVRDTQYF
TRBJ1-2	TRBV4-3	CASSQEGAGVYGYTF
TRBJ2-1	TRBV7-9	CASTWGLAGKNEQFF
TRBJ2-7	TRBV28	CASSFLPGTSYEQYF
TRBJ2-7	TRBV30	CAWIPGGSHEQYF
TRBJ1-1	TRBV10-3	CAISASNRDLGTEAFF
TRBJ2-1	TRBV12-3/TRBV12-4	CASSFLAGEEQFF
TRBJ2-1	TRBV4-2	CASSQEPGLAVDNEQFF
TRBJ2-5	TRBV2	CASSFEGGETQYF
TRBJ2-2	TRBV20-1	CSASETLNTGELFF
TRBJ2-3	TRBV7-9	CASSLQGAGDTQYF
TRBJ2-6	TRBV28	CASSPPQGAGGTLGANVLTF
TRBJ2-5	TRBV10-3	CAISSDRGVETQYF
TRBJ1-1	TRBV7-9	CASPPVGGTSLQWDTEAFF
TRBJ1-5	TRBV5-6	CASSLGRTEAQHF
TRBJ1-2	TRBV18	CASSPPRQGADYGYTF
TRBJ2-7	TRBV5-4	CASSLERWGQGSHYEQYF
TRBJ1-4	TRBV5-4	CASSLVGVDSGEKLFF
TRBJ2-3	TRBV6-2/TRBV6-3	CASSYAPSGASTDTQYF
TRBJ2-3	TRBV6-5	CASSQTRDTQYF
TRBJ2-3	TRBV11-1	CASSPPGLGAQNRYF
TRBJ1-2	TRBV19	CASRTGTGVYGYTF
TRBJ2-1	TRBV18	CASFSGTSYNEQFF
TRBJ2-7	TRBV6-5	CASGGDRGPYEQYF
TRBJ2-1	TRBV6-2/TRBV6-3	CASSRGGGDEQFF
TRBJ1-1	TRBV27	CASSRERSTEAFF
TRBJ1-1	TRBV14	CASSQGGPTEAFF
TRBJ2-3	TRBV5-1	CASSSQGSADTQYF
TRBJ2-3	TRBV7-2	CASSLDRGYDTQYF
TRBJ1-2	TRBV10-3	CAISERLGPERGYTF
TRBJ1-1	TRBV28	CASSSQGQGGAEAFF
TRBJ2-3	TRBV7-3	CASSLSTGDDTQYF
TRBJ1-1	TRBV28	CASMTSTGFRNTEAFF
TRBJ2-2	TRBV15	CATSRDRGHTGELFF
TRBJ1-2	TRBV18	CASSLNRDLYGYTF
TRBJ2-7	TRBV28	CASSFGGISYEQYF
TRBJ2-7	TRBV11-2	CASSLAGEVGEQYF
TRBJ2-5	TRBV11-2	CASSRTVQETQYF
TRBJ1-3	TRBV18	CASSTGTDKISGNTIYF
TRBJ2-7	TRBV28	CASSFLGAAYEQYF
TRBJ1-5	TRBV6-6	CASSSETGVRQPQHF
TRBJ2-4	TRBV28	CASSPSLGDRGNIQYF
TRBJ2-1	TRBV7-9	CASSPPPGLAGDNYNEQFF